This T cell receptor (beta chain) is from a study of response to subunit inactivated influenza vaccine. The CDR3 has 15 amino acids. Losses at the gene ends were 3 bases for V and 2 bases for J; bases not matched to a gene: 4. TCRdb ran MiXCR on the RT-PCR reads and lists one entry per CDR3 protein. Of 650,000 to 850,000 distinct CDR3 sequences listed, about 15% are singletons. The sample holds a few counts of this clonotype. The sequence derives from a man in his forties or fifties who received an inactivated influenza vaccine. Sequences were derived from PBMCs from blood, sampled 14 days before vaccination. The chain employs TRBV12-3 or TRBV12-4 and TRBJ2-1, with 7 bases lining up with TRBD2. This chain's CDR3 is CASSFLLAAYNEQFF. The CDR3 DNA is TGTGCCAGCAGTTTTCTCCTAGCGGCCTACAATGAGCAGTTCTTC.